The sequence of this T cell receptor beta chain was determined in a study of cytomegalovirus exposure and HLA in healthy donors. The PCR employed 60 Vbeta primers together with 13 Jbeta primers. TCRdb's table, derived via immunoSEQ multiplex PCR, lists solely in-frame clones and lacks some. The top ten clones hold about 2.9% of a sample with 130,000 to 150,000 clones, over 65% of them seen once. General observations from the study: The study listed some 160 cytomegalovirus-associated TCR beta chains. Of the V segments, some could not be distinguished, including TRBV6-2 and TRBV6-3, and were excluded. Immune exposure data for these donors was limited to CMV serostatus.

CDR1 and CDR2 (germline): MNHNS, SASEGT. V shed 4 bases and J shed 2 bases, with 12 bases lying between them. The CDR3 is 15 amino acids. As for the donors, each was a healthy bone marrow donor. Concerning this clone itself: What it recognizes is unknown.

Sequenced material: PBMCs. The TCR was taken from a female donor in good health and CMV-seronegative. This chain uses TRBV6-1 with TRBJ1-3, with D unclear. The CDR3 region has the DNA TGTGCCAGCAGTGCCCGCCGGACTCCTGGAAACACCATATATTTT. This sequence encodes CASSARRTPGNTIYF.